The 22 T cell receptor beta chains given below trace back to one sample, sequenced in a study of graft-versus-host responses after intestinal transplantation. Produced via immunoSEQ multiplex PCR; TCRdb's table is partial and in-frame only. The sample lists some 7,000 clones; around a third were seen once. Each mixed lymphocyte reaction held about 200,000 CFSE-labeled responders and about 200,000 irradiated violet-dye-labeled stimulators. This sample comprised alloreactive CD8+ T cells from a mixed lymphocyte reaction culture, obtained before transplantation. Sample subset: CFSE-low proliferating T cells sorted from roughly six-day pre-transplant mixed lymphocyte reaction (GvH or HvG direction). The source of these receptors is a human patient who was an organ donor for intestinal transplantation.

By share, this clone ranks as medium-sized. The chain is built from TRBV11-2 and TRBJ1-1; D may be TRBD1 (5 bases). Trimming cost V 2 bases and J 6 bases, with 25 bases left between them. Germline V gene data show CDR1 as SGHAT and CDR2 as FQNNGV. This CDR3 is built from 18 residues. CDR3: CASSLFLQGGMISPEAFF. The CDR3 DNA is TGTGCCAGCAGCTTATTTTTGCAGGGAGGGATGATCTCGCCTGAAGCTTTCTTT.

By its share, this clone is medium-sized. J is TRBJ1-2 and V is TRBV5-6; TRBD1 is a possible D gene (5 bases). Deletions cut 1 base from V and 5 bases from J, with 18 bases between. The germline V gene encodes CDR1 SGHDT and CDR2 YYEEEE. The CDR3 is 16 amino acids. This CDR3 reads CASSLRTGWGDYGYTF. The CDR3 coding sequence is TGTGCCAGCAGCTTGCGTACGGGTTGGGGGGATTATGGCTACACCTTC.

The sample holds a few counts of this clone. A read error may be the cause here, since a much bigger clone is one base away. This chain connects TRBV4-1 to TRBJ2-1, with D possibly being TRBD2 (5 bases). V lost 1 base and J lost 0, with 16 bases in between. The germline gives CDR1 MGHRA, CDR2 YSYEKL. CDR3 length equals 18 residues. The CDR3 loop reads CASSQAPPAVSSYNEQFF. CDR3 bases: TGCGCCAGCAGCCAAGCCCCTCCAGCGGTGAGCTCCTACAATGAGCAGTTCTTC.

This clone occurred a few times. In nucleotides, the CDR3 is TGTGCCAGCAGTGAAGCTTGGGGACAACCCCCCCAGAAAAGGAGCTCCTACAATGAGCAGTTCTTC. Its protein is CASSEAWGQPPQKRSSYNEQFF. V and J are TRBV2 and TRBJ2-1, with D perhaps TRBD1 (6 bases). Trimming left V 0 bases short and J 0 bases short, with 27 bases between. The CDR3 spans 22 residues. The germline V gene has CDR1 SNHLY and CDR2 FYNNEI.

The rearrangement joins TRBV7-9 to TRBJ2-5; TRBD2 matches at 9 bases. The CDR3 sequence is 15 residues long. The V gene end was trimmed by 2 bases and the J gene end by 5 bases; junction bases not matched to a gene: 6. Germline V gene sequence: CDR1 SEHNR, CDR2 FQNEAQ (reference sequence). DNA for the CDR3: TGTGCCAGCAGCTTAAAAAGGCGGGGGGGCGAGACCCAGTACTTC. Translating it yields CASSLKRRGGETQYF.

By sample share, this clone is medium-sized (0.01 to 0.1%). V and J are TRBV4-1 and TRBJ2-7; D gene ambiguous. Per the germline V gene, CDR1 is MGHRA and CDR2 is YSYEKL. Trimming pared 1 base from V and 2 bases from J, leaving 6 bases between. The length of the CDR3 is 13 residues. The CDR3 nucleotides read TGCGCCAGCAGCCAAGGTCGTCCCTACGAGCAGTACTTC. This sequence encodes CASSQGRPYEQYF.

This clone is large by share. Within the sample, other DNA sequences also encode this same CDR3. The chain combines TRBV2 with TRBJ2-7; D not certain. The CDR3 has 12 residues. V was pared by 3 bases and J by 8 bases, with 11 bases between. The germline CDR1 and CDR2 sequences are SNHLY and FYNNEI. For the CDR3, the DNA is TGTGCCAGCAGTGATGGGTCGACACAGCAGTACTTC. This translates into CASSDGSTQQYF. The entire variable domain, with the rest obtained from reference TRBV2 and TRBJ2-7, is as follows: EPEVTQTPSHQVTQMGQEVILRCVPISNHLYFYWYRQILGQKVEFLVSFYNNEISEKSEIFDDQFSVERPDGSNFTLKIRSTKLEDSAMYFCASSDGSTQQYFGPGTRLTVT.

This clone was counted a few times. This chain connects TRBV29-1 to TRBJ1-2; D might be TRBD1 (6 bases). This CDR3 region has 15 residues. Trimming removed 6 bases at V and 0 bases at J, with 17 bases between. Germline-derived CDR1 and CDR2 are SQVTM and ANQGSEA. The CDR3 region is CSVSRGRVANYGYTF. The CDR3 DNA follows: TGCAGCGTCTCCAGGGGTCGAGTTGCTAACTATGGCTACACCTTC.

A remark on this clone: Other DNA sequences from this sample encode an identical CDR3 as well. The V call is TRBV4-1, the J call TRBJ2-3; 9 bases line up with TRBD2. The CDR3 contains 16 residues. V dropped 1 base and J dropped 6; count of bases not matched to a gene: 8. Germline CDR1 and CDR2: MGHRA and YSYEKL. The CDR3 bases are TGCGCCAGCAGCCAAGTGGGCGGGAGGGCCTACGATACGCAGTATTTT. This translates into CASSQVGGRAYDTQYF.

CDR3 region: CASSSDRMSYGYTF. As DNA, the CDR3 is TGCGCCAGCAGCTCCGACAGGATGTCCTATGGCTACACCTTC. The chain uses TRBV5-1 and TRBJ1-2, with D tentatively TRBD1 (6 bases). Germline V gene lookup returns CDR1 SGHRS and CDR2 YFSETQ. The CDR3 contains 14 residues. V was cut by 3 bases and J by 4 bases, with 13 bases left in between.

This clone was seen once. The chain employs TRBV4-1 and TRBJ2-7; 7 bases map to TRBD1. V trimming: 2 bases; J trimming: 4 bases; junction bases outside the gene matches: 17. The CDR3 has 18 residues. Germline V gene lookup returns CDR1 MGHRA and CDR2 YSYEKL. In nucleotides, the CDR3 is TGCGCCAGCAGCCAACGACCGGGACAGCCCTTCATTCCTTACGAGCAGTACTTC. Translation gives CASSQRPGQPFIPYEQYF.

This chain uses TRBV4-1 with TRBJ1-2; D perhaps matches TRBD1 (6 bases). This CDR3 has 17 residues. The germline V and J ends were trimmed by 2 bases and 4 bases, with 20 bases remaining between them. Germline values: CDR1 MGHRA, CDR2 YSYEKL. The CDR3 DNA follows: TGCGCCAGCAGCCAAACCCCCGGCCGGCAGGGGAGCTATGGCTACACCTTC. Protein product: CASSQTPGRQGSYGYTF.

A few counts support this clone. The chain is built from TRBV7-6 and TRBJ2-7; D may be TRBD2 (5 bases). V was shortened by 5 bases and J by 0 bases, with 17 bases between the two germline ends. The germline V gene encodes CDR1 SGHVS and CDR2 FNYEAQ. CDR3 length: 16 amino acids. CDR3 amino acids: CASSHPEGTYSYEQYF. DNA of the CDR3: TGTGCCAGCAGCCACCCCGAGGGAACTTACTCCTACGAGCAGTACTTC.

This clone turned up a few times. The chain is built from TRBV6-1 and TRBJ2-7; 7 bases fit TRBD2. The CDR3 loop spans 14 amino acids. V dropped 4 bases and J dropped 4; count of bases not matched to a gene: 7. The germline CDR1 and CDR2 sequences are MNHNS and SASEGT. The CDR3 is CASSVGDGRYEQYF. CDR3 in DNA: TGTGCCAGCAGTGTCGGGGACGGGAGGTACGAGCAGTACTTC.

The V call is TRBV5-1, the J call TRBJ2-7; 9 nucleotides match TRBD1. The germline gives CDR1 SGHRS, CDR2 YFSETQ. V lost 0 bases, J lost 5 bases, and 21 bases stayed unmatched. CDR3 size: 20 residues. CDR3 protein: CASSLGALGRTGTGNHEQYF. The CDR3 nucleotides are TGCGCCAGCAGCTTGGGAGCACTGGGTCGGACCGGGACAGGGAATCACGAGCAGTACTTC.

The chain is built from TRBV28 and TRBJ2-3; a weak D match, TRBD2 (6 bases). V lost 3 bases and J lost 2, with 9 bases in between. The germline V gene encodes CDR1 MDHEN and CDR2 SYDVKM. The CDR3 is 14 residues long. The CDR3, as DNA: TGTGCCAGCAGTTTTTTAGCGGACACAGATACGCAGTATTTT. As protein: CASSFLADTDTQYF.

This clone was seen a single time. The chain is built from TRBV5-3 and TRBJ2-2; possible D gene TRBD2, 7 bases. TRBV5-3 is assigned to the ORF class and has an uncertain function. Trimming left V 3 bases short and J 6 bases short, with 18 bases between. This CDR3 is 16 amino acids long. CDR3 nucleotide sequence: TGTGCCAGAAGCTCCTCTCGTGGGGGGGGCCCCGGGGAGCTGTTTTTT. Amino acids: CARSSSRGGGPGELFF.

V usage is TRBV18 and J usage is TRBJ2-3, with D unclear. The V gene lost 5 bases and the J gene lost 0 bases, with 9 bases spanning the gap. The CDR3 is made up of 14 amino acids. Germline V gene sequence: CDR1 KGHSH, CDR2 LQKENI. CDR3 sequence reads: CASSGAPSTDTQYF. The CDR3 region has the DNA TGTGCCAGCTCAGGAGCGCCGAGCACAGATACGCAGTATTTT.

V usage is TRBV4-1 and J usage is TRBJ2-7, with D perhaps TRBD2 (5 bases). The CDR3 runs 17 residues. The V gene lost 4 bases and the J gene lost 4 bases, with 23 bases spanning the gap. Germline V gene data show CDR1 as MGHRA and CDR2 as YSYEKL. The CDR3 reads CASSRRFLGEGGYEQYF. The CDR3 coding sequence is TGCGCCAGCAGCCGCCGTTTCCTCGGAGAGGGTGGGTACGAGCAGTACTTC.

CDR3 residues: CATSRDRGGSQNIQYF. Written as DNA, the CDR3 is TGTGCCACCAGCAGAGATCGGGGGGGATCGCAAAACATTCAGTACTTC. The chain employs TRBV15 and TRBJ2-4, with TRBD2 matching over 8 bases. V gave up 0 bases and J gave up 5 bases; unmatched junction bases: 6. This CDR3 is 16 amino acids long. CDR1 LNHNV and CDR2 YYDKDF come from the germline V gene (reference sequence).

This chain uses TRBV2 with TRBJ2-2; D perhaps matches TRBD2 (6 bases). Trimming removed 2 bases at V and 0 bases at J, with 19 bases between. This CDR3 spans 19 amino acids. Germline values: CDR1 SNHLY, CDR2 FYNNEI. CDR3 loop: CASSEFRARRGTNTGELFF. The DNA of the CDR3 is TGTGCCAGCAGTGAATTCCGAGCCCGGCGGGGAACGAACACCGGGGAGCTGTTTTTT.

This clone came up a few times. The chain employs TRBV6-1 and TRBJ2-5; D gene unclear. CDR1 and CDR2 from the germline V gene are MNHNS and SASEGT. This CDR3 has 11 amino acids. V gave up 6 bases and J gave up 1 base, with 3 bases separating them. Written as DNA, the CDR3 is TGTGCCAGCAGCTTCCAAGAGACCCAGTACTTC. Translation: CASSFQETQYF.